This T cell receptor (beta chain) was found in a study of response to subunit inactivated influenza vaccine. General study findings and limits: Each seasonal influenza vaccination recruits few new T cells, the authors suggested.

TCRdb itself ran the RT-PCR reads through MiXCR, one entry per CDR3 protein. This table holds fewer than 800,000 distinct CDR3 sequences, 15% to 17% found once. In germline, CDR1 is LNHDA, CDR2 SQIVND (reference sequence). Unmatched junction bases numbered 16, after V lost 10 bases and J lost 5 bases. CDR3 length: 15 amino acids. A remark on this clonotype: Its antigen remains unidentified.

The sequence was collected from a man aged 50 to 60 who received an inactivated influenza vaccine. Material: PBMCs from blood, obtained 11 to 12 days after vaccination. The J gene is TRBJ1-1, the V gene TRBV19; 7 nucleotides match TRBD1. The CDR3 nucleotides read TGTGCCACCCGAATGTTCAGGGGGAGGAAAACTGAAGCTTTCTTT. Protein: CATRMFRGRKTEAFF.